This T cell receptor beta chain appears in the sequencing data of a study of Ad26.COV2.S vaccination and SARS-CoV-2 variants. The CDR3 is made up of 16 amino acids. CDR1 is LGHNA, CDR2 YNFKEQ, per germline. V was cut by 0 bases and J by 8 bases, with 16 bases left in between. The table came from immunoSEQ multiplex PCR; TCRdb's copy has only in-frame clones and leaves some out. Of some 300,000 clones detected, approximately 80% appear once; the ten largest clones hold 2.1%. Treatment meaning: 19 received Ad26.COV2.S at low or high dose, single or two shots; about 5 received placebo; per-sample allocation not given. Collection of samples fell on day 63 after the first vaccine or placebo injection.

The sequence was collected from a person aged 18-60 years who received the Ad26.COV2.S COVID-19 vaccine or a placebo. Sequencing was performed on peripheral blood, taken in a trial of Ad26.COV2.S vaccine versus placebo. The V gene is TRBV4-2, the J gene TRBJ1-4; a possible D gene is TRBD1 (5 bases). CDR3 DNA: TGTGCCAGCAGCCAAGATAGAGGGGCTGGGGGGGAAAAACTGTTTTTT. Translating it yields CASSQDRGAGGEKLFF.